Following are 10 T cell receptor beta chains from one sample sequenced in a study of blood T cell repertoires in COVID-19. This table comes from immunoSEQ multiplex PCR, and its TCRdb copy is limited to in-frame clones, with some not included. The table includes roughly 250,000 clones, about four fifths detected once. Sequencing was carried out using peripheral blood. The receptors were gathered from a person aged 70 to 85 with COVID-19, enrolled during active disease.

The chain links TRBV5-4 to TRBJ2-5; TRBD2 agrees at 11 bases. Germline V gene lookup returns CDR1 SGHNT and CDR2 YYREEE (reference sequence). The CDR3 sequence is 16 residues long. V was clipped by 3 bases and J by 4 bases; unmatched bases: 8. As DNA, the CDR3 is TGTGCCAGCAGCTCCTTAGCGGGAGGGGTCGGAGAGACCCAGTACTTC. Encoded protein: CASSSLAGGVGETQYF.

This chain joins TRBV28 and TRBJ2-1; D gene ambiguous. The CDR3 is 14 amino acids. Trimming left V 3 bases short and J 2 bases short, with 8 bases between. Germline CDR1 is MDHEN and CDR2 is SYDVKM. The CDR3 spells CASSFAGTYNEQFF. CDR3 sequence (DNA): TGTGCCAGCAGTTTCGCAGGTACCTACAATGAGCAGTTCTTC.

Only one count was recorded for this clone. The chain has TRBV7-9 and TRBJ2-2, with 8 bases matching TRBD1. CDR1 and CDR2 from the germline V gene are SEHNR and FQNEAQ (reference sequence). This CDR3 contains 16 residues. The trim removed 2 bases at V and 7 bases at J, leaving 9 bases unmatched. CDR3: CASSLKRTGKGGELFF. DNA for the CDR3: TGTGCCAGCAGCTTAAAGAGGACAGGGAAAGGCGGGGAGCTGTTTTTT.

V and J are TRBV5-1 and TRBJ2-2; maybe TRBD1 (6 bases). CDR3 size: 16 residues. Trimming took off 4 bases at V and 0 bases at J, with 13 bases between the two ends. Germline V gene lookup returns CDR1 SGHRS and CDR2 YFSETQ. Here the CDR3 DNA reads TGCGCCAGCAGCCGAATAGGGACAACGAACACCGGGGAGCTGTTTTTT. It translates to CASSRIGTTNTGELFF.

CDR3 DNA sequence: TGCGCCAGCAGCCTCGCCGGGAGAAACTACAATGAGCAGTTCTTC. Its translation is CASSLAGRNYNEQFF. The chain carries TRBV5-1 and TRBJ2-1, with D perhaps matching TRBD2 (6 bases). There are 15 residues in the CDR3. Germline values: CDR1 SGHRS, CDR2 YFSETQ. V was trimmed by 4 bases and J by 3 bases, leaving 14 bases between them.

The count of this clone is one. The rearrangement uses TRBV12-3 or TRBV12-4 and TRBJ1-5; D not resolved. CDR3 length: 12 residues. The V end was cut by 6 bases, the J end by 5 bases, with 8 bases between. The DNA for the CDR3 is TGTGCCAGCAGCCCCTCAGATCAGCCCCAGCATTTT. Protein product: CASSPSDQPQHF.

The J gene is TRBJ1-5, the V gene TRBV23-1; D uncertain. TRBV23-1 is flagged as an ORF with uncertain function. CDR3 length: 14 residues. V shed 6 bases and J shed 4 bases, with 13 bases lying between them. In nucleotides, the CDR3 is TGCGCCAGCAGAAACAGAGCTTTAAATCAGCCCCAGCATTTT. Translation gives CASRNRALNQPQHF.

The rearrangement links TRBV6-1 to TRBJ2-1; D gene uncertain. From germline, CDR1 is MNHNS and CDR2 SASEGT. The CDR3 is 15 residues long. V lost 3 bases and J lost 0, with 9 bases in between. CDR3 sequence reads: CASSEVWSSYNEQFF. The CDR3 DNA sequence: TGTGCCAGCAGTGAGGTTTGGAGCTCCTACAATGAGCAGTTCTTC.

The rearrangement joins TRBV9 to TRBJ2-7; D unresolved. V dropped 0 bases and J dropped 5 bases, with 12 bases sitting between them. The germline gives CDR1 SGDLS, CDR2 YYNGEE. The CDR3 runs 14 residues. The CDR3: CASSVEARPHEQYF. The DNA for the CDR3 is TGTGCCAGCAGCGTAGAGGCTAGGCCTCACGAGCAGTACTTC.

The V and J genes are TRBV6-5 and TRBJ2-5, with D maybe TRBD1 (5 bases). Trimming left V 0 bases short and J 4 bases short, with 12 bases between. CDR1 and CDR2 (germline): MNHEY, SVGAGI. The CDR3 runs 15 residues. Here the CDR3 DNA reads TGTGCCAGCAGTTACTCGCAGGGCCGTCCAGAGACCCAGTACTTC. This sequence encodes CASSYSQGRPETQYF.